This section outlines one TCR beta chain sequence together with its context. Its specificity is unknown. The record originates from a study of cytomegalovirus exposure and HLA in healthy donors. The primer mix had 60 Vbeta and 13 Jbeta primers. This table comes from immunoSEQ multiplex PCR, and its TCRdb copy is limited to in-frame clones, with some not included. The sample lists 85,000 to 90,000 clones, roughly 80% occurring once. The donors, nominally healthy at sampling, likely had unrecorded immune exposures. General observations from the study: Association of about 17,000 TCR beta sequences with HLA alleles was found at 0.05 false discovery rate in a later analysis.

What was sequenced was PBMCs. The clonotype comes from a man younger than 40 in good health and CMV-seropositive.

Written as DNA, the CDR3 is TGTGCCACCAGCAGAGACCGGACAGACCAAGAGACCCAGTACTTC. This sequence encodes CATSRDRTDQETQYF. V is TRBV15 and J is TRBJ2-5; D possibly corresponds to TRBD1 (6 bases). Germline V gene lookup returns CDR1 LNHNV and CDR2 YYDKDF (reference sequence). The CDR3 covers 15 residues. V was cut by 0 bases and J by 0 bases, with 8 bases left in between. Filled out from reference TRBV15 and TRBJ2-5, the complete variable domain reads DAMVIQNPRYQVTQFGKPVTLSCSQTLNHNVMYWYQQKSSQAPKLLFHYYDKDFNNEADTPDNFQSRRPNTSFCFLDIRSPGLGDTAMYLCATSRDRTDQETQYFGPGTRLLVL.